A single sample gave rise to the 6 T cell receptor beta chains below, sequenced in a study of OX40 agonist ivuxolimab in advanced cancers. This table comes from immunoSEQ multiplex PCR, and its TCRdb copy is limited to in-frame clones, with some not included. The sample yields tens of thousands of clones, roughly 84% seen once. The source was CD4+ or CD8+ T cells sorted from blood, collected in a trial of the OX40 agonist ivuxolimab. These receptors were collected from an adult with an advanced solid tumor such as melanoma, head and neck, liver or kidney cancer.

The J gene is TRBJ2-1, the V gene TRBV9; 9 nucleotides line up with TRBD2. There are 17 residues in the CDR3. Germline V gives CDR1 SGDLS, CDR2 YYNGEE. The ends lost 0 bases at V and 8 bases at J; junction bases unmatched: 12. The CDR3 coding sequence is TGTGCCAGCAGCGTAGTAAAGCGGGAGGAAGGGTGGTATGAGCAGTTCTTC. Translation gives CASSVVKREEGWYEQFF.

V is TRBV28 and J is TRBJ1-2; 8 nucleotides line up with TRBD1. V lost 5 bases, J lost 6 bases, and 11 bases stayed unmatched. Per germline, CDR1 MDHEN and CDR2 SYDVKM. The CDR3 spans 15 residues. The CDR3 here is CASSLTPGQGHGYTF. The CDR3 nucleotides read TGTGCCAGCAGTCTCACCCCCGGACAGGGTCATGGCTACACCTTC.

The V call is TRBV27, the J call TRBJ1-2; D is perhaps TRBD1 (6 bases). V was shortened by 2 bases and J by 6 bases, with 13 bases between the two germline ends. The length of the CDR3 is 14 residues. CDR1 is MNHEY and CDR2 is SMNVEV in the germline V gene (reference sequence). CDR3 DNA sequence: TGTGCCAGCAGTTTAAGGGGGGCGCAGGATGGCTACACCTTC. This gives the protein CASSLRGAQDGYTF.

The chain joins TRBV5-1 to TRBJ2-3; 9 nucleotides match TRBD1. After removal of 3 bases from V and 4 bases from J, the junction contained 9 bases not matched to a gene. This CDR3 spans 16 amino acids. Germline lookup yields CDR1 SGHRS and CDR2 YFSETQ. CDR3 DNA: TGCGCCAGCAGCTACACCGGGACAGGGAGCCCAGATACGCAGTATTTT. It codes for CASSYTGTGSPDTQYF.

The genes are TRBV27 and TRBJ1-2, with 9 nucleotides matching TRBD1. This CDR3 contains 18 residues. Unmatched junction bases numbered 9, after V lost 0 bases and J lost 1 base. Germline V CDR1 and CDR2: MNHEY, SMNVEV (reference sequence). This CDR3 is CASSLSSGTGIGNYGYTF. DNA for the CDR3: TGTGCCAGCAGTTTATCTTCCGGGACAGGGATAGGTAACTATGGCTACACCTTC.

The rearrangement joins TRBV5-1 to TRBJ2-1, with a tentative D call TRBD2 (6 bases). Trimming cost V 4 bases and J 4 bases, with 15 bases left between them. The CDR3 covers 15 residues. Germline-derived CDR1 and CDR2 are SGHRS and YFSETQ. DNA for the CDR3: TGCGCCAGCAGCCCAACGGGACTCCTATACAATGAGCAGTTCTTC. Protein: CASSPTGLLYNEQFF.